Listed here are 24 T cell receptor beta chains from one sample, sequenced in a study of CXCR3-negative and CXCR3-positive naive CD8 T cells. Antigens of these TCRs are unknown. UMI labels and 5' RACE were used to prepare the TRB cDNA libraries. TCRdb derives one entry per CDR3 protein from the 5' RACE reads, leaving out DNA. The table lists roughly 100,000 distinct CDR3 sequences, with roughly 0.38% in the top ten. Points from the study as a whole: CXCR3-positive naive cells had TRB CDR3s that were more hydrophobic than CXCR3-negative naive cells had.

The sample consisted of naive CXCR3+ CD8+ T cells from blood. Subset of the sample: CD45RO-CCR7+CD27+CD95- naive CD8+ T cells expressing CXCR3 (TNR3+). These receptors originate from a human donor in good health. Some clones in this sample may be carry-over from other donors' samples.

The chain recombines TRBV29-1 with TRBJ2-3; the TCRdb call, TRBD1, lacks DNA for checking. Germline V gives CDR1 SQVTM, CDR2 ANQGSEA. The CDR3 has 17 amino acids. CDR3 loop: CSVVGWGTQSGADTQYF.

This sequence joins TRBV12-3 or TRBV12-4 and TRBJ1-1; TCRdb calls TRBD1, which cannot be checked without DNA. This CDR3 has 12 residues. The CDR3 sequence is CASTQGVTEAFF.

This rearrangement joins TRBV12-3 or TRBV12-4 to TRBJ2-1; the D gene TCRdb calls, TRBD2, cannot be checked with no DNA. This CDR3 spans 15 amino acids. The CDR3 is CASSLTSGINNEQFF.

V gene TRBV5-6 combines with J gene TRBJ2-1; TCRdb designates TRBD2, a call that cannot be tested without DNA. The CDR3 is 14 residues long. Per the germline V gene, CDR1 is SGHDT and CDR2 is YYEEEE. CDR3: CASSPGGSALEQFF.

The CDR3 spells CASSLGWTTPYNEQFF. The chain uses TRBV9 and TRBJ2-1; TCRdb designates TRBD1, a call that cannot be tested without DNA. This CDR3 is built from 16 residues. From germline, CDR1 is SGDLS and CDR2 YYNGEE.

The V call is TRBV6-6, the J call TRBJ2-2; absent DNA, TCRdb's TRBD1 call cannot be checked. Germline loops: CDR1 MNHNY, CDR2 SVGAGI (reference sequence). The CDR3 is 15 residues long. CDR3 region: CASSYDRWNTGELFF.

V and J are TRBV3-1 and TRBJ2-7; the TCRdb D gene call, TRBD1, has no DNA to confirm it. Germline values: CDR1 LGHDT, CDR2 YNNKEL (reference sequence). CDR3 length: 14 amino acids. The CDR3 loop reads CASSRRRYPVEQYF.

The genes are TRBV25-1 and TRBJ2-2; the D call from TCRdb, TRBD1, cannot be confirmed without DNA. Germline-derived CDR1 and CDR2 are MGHDK and SYGVNS. The CDR3 loop spans 18 amino acids. CDR3 amino acids: CASSEYTPITGAVGELFF.

This chain connects TRBV7-8 to TRBJ1-1. Germline CDR1 SGHVS, CDR2 FQNEAQ. The CDR3 runs to 14 residues. CDR3 residues: CASSRQAMNTEAFF.

This chain links TRBV7-2 with TRBJ2-7; no DNA is available, so the TRBD1 call from TCRdb remains unchecked. Germline loops: CDR1 SGHTA, CDR2 FQGNSA. This CDR3 contains 13 residues. CDR3 sequence: CASSRDLSYEQYF.

The chain couples TRBV27 to TRBJ2-5; without DNA, the TCRdb call of TRBD1 cannot be checked. The CDR3 runs to 11 residues. The germline V gene encodes CDR1 MNHEY and CDR2 SMNVEV (reference sequence). Here the CDR3 reads CASRSGGTQYF.

The chain carries TRBV29-1 and TRBJ2-5; TCRdb's D call of TRBD1 is untestable without DNA. The CDR3 extends over 18 amino acids. CDR1 SQVTM and CDR2 ANQGSEA come from the germline V gene. CDR3 sequence: CSVPPGTALRGPLGTQYF.

V and J are TRBV4-3 and TRBJ2-3; TCRdb's D gene call, TRBD1, goes unchecked for lack of DNA. In germline, CDR1 is LGHNA, CDR2 YSLEER. The CDR3 loop spans 15 amino acids. The CDR3 here is CASSQDPTGTDTQYF.

The CDR3 here is CATSFSGGTGELFF. The V gene is TRBV15, the J gene TRBJ2-2; TCRdb's assignment of TRBD1 cannot be checked, as there is no DNA. The CDR3 is made up of 14 amino acids. Germline V gene data show CDR1 as LNHNV and CDR2 as YYDKDF (reference sequence).

The V and J genes are TRBV18 and TRBJ2-5. This CDR3 has 15 residues. The germline V gene encodes CDR1 KGHSH and CDR2 LQKENI. The CDR3 reads CASSPTGLLGETQYF.

The J gene is TRBJ2-6, the V gene TRBV11-2. The CDR3 runs to 16 residues. Germline CDR1 is SGHAT and CDR2 is FQNNGV. The CDR3 region is CASSLSPSSGANVLTF. The full variable domain, its missing parts supplied by reference TRBV11-2 and TRBJ2-6, is EAGVAQSPRYKIIEKRQSVAFWCNPISGHATLYWYQQILGQGPKLLIQFQNNGVVDDSQLPKDRFSAERLKGVDSTLKIQPAKLEDSAVYLCASSLSPSSGANVLTFGAGSRLTVL.

The V gene is TRBV27, the J gene TRBJ2-5. The CDR3 is 11 residues long. Per germline, CDR1 MNHEY and CDR2 SMNVEV (reference sequence). CDR3 region: CASTDGETQYF.

V and J are TRBV7-9 and TRBJ2-1; TCRdb reports TRBD2, a call that lacks DNA to check it against. The CDR3 runs 15 residues. In germline, CDR1 is SEHNR, CDR2 FQNEAQ (reference sequence). CDR3 region: CASSQGIRTDEEQFF.

V and J are TRBV12-3 or TRBV12-4 and TRBJ1-3; TCRdb designates TRBD1, a call that cannot be tested without DNA. The CDR3 consists of 15 residues. Here the CDR3 reads CASTPGQGYGNTIYF.

This sequence joins TRBV7-3 and TRBJ1-3. In germline, CDR1 is SGHTA, CDR2 FQGTGA. CDR3 length equals 13 residues. The CDR3 sequence is CASSAGSGNTIYF.

This rearrangement joins TRBV20-1 to TRBJ2-7; TCRdb lists TRBD1, though no DNA is available to test this call. CDR1 is DFQATT, CDR2 SNEGSKA, per germline (reference sequence). The CDR3 sequence is 13 residues long. CDR3 region: CSAGGGLSYEQYF.

V and J are TRBV12-3 or TRBV12-4 and TRBJ1-1; the TCRdb D gene call, TRBD1, has no DNA to confirm it. This CDR3 has 16 amino acids. This CDR3 is CASSPRQENMNTEAFF.

The gene calls are TRBV11-3 and TRBJ2-7. The CDR3 extends over 13 amino acids. Looked up from germline, CDR1 is SGHNT and CDR2 is YENEEA. The CDR3 loop is CASSFQLSYEQYF.

The chain recombines TRBV5-6 with TRBJ2-1; TCRdb proposes TRBD1, but this gene call is untestable without DNA. This CDR3 spans 16 amino acids. Germline V gene sequence: CDR1 SGHDT, CDR2 YYEEEE. This CDR3 reads CASSFGTGISYNEQFF.